The 3 T cell receptor beta chains in this list originate from one sample, sequenced in a study of shared T cell receptors in the human thymus (dated by TCRdb to the early 2020s). Libraries were constructed by the immunoSEQ multiplex PCR assay. TCRdb holds this immuneACCESS table with in-frame rearrangements only. Some clones are missing; in checked studies, unresolved V genes explain under half, and the rest has no known cause. The sample contains about 380,000 clones, over 90% of them found a single time. The ten largest account for approximately 0.02% of the sample. Sequencing used thymocytes. These TCRs come from a human donor.

There are a few counts of this clone. This chain uses TRBV15 with TRBJ2-3, with D perhaps matching TRBD1 (6 bases). Trimming cost V 4 bases and J 4 bases, with 27 bases left between them. Germline loops: CDR1 LNHNV, CDR2 YYDKDF (reference sequence). CDR3 length: 19 amino acids. The CDR3 protein is CATSIPPSDSTGFPDTQYF. The DNA for the CDR3 is TGTGCCACCAGCATTCCCCCTTCCGACTCGACAGGATTCCCAGATACGCAGTATTTT. The full variable domain, rest sourced from reference TRBV15 and TRBJ2-3, is DAMVIQNPRYQVTQFGKPVTLSCSQTLNHNVMYWYQQKSSQAPKLLFHYYDKDFNNEADTPDNFQSRRPNTSFCFLDIRSPGLGDTAMYLCATSIPPSDSTGFPDTQYFGPGTRLTVL.

The V gene is TRBV28, the J gene TRBJ2-7; D unresolved. From germline, CDR1 is MDHEN and CDR2 SYDVKM. V lost 10 bases to trimming and J lost 3 bases, with 7 bases between them. CDR3 length: 10 residues. The CDR3 nucleotides read TGTGCCACCCTATACTACGAGCAGTACTTC. Translation gives CATLYYEQYF.

This chain uses TRBV7-8 with TRBJ1-5; D unclear. Germline CDR1 reads SGHVS; CDR2 reads FQNEAQ. The V gene lost 4 bases and the J gene lost 3 bases, with 22 bases spanning the gap. The length of the CDR3 is 18 residues. CDR3 nucleotide sequence: TGTGCCAGCAGCTCACCCCACCCTCCGGGGAGAATCAATCAGCCCCAGCATTTT. It codes for CASSSPHPPGRINQPQHF. The full variable domain, rest sourced from reference TRBV7-8 and TRBJ1-5, is GAGVSQSPRYKVAKRGQDVALRCDPISGHVSLFWYQQALGQGPEFLTYFQNEAQLDKSGLPSDRFFAERPEGSVSTLKIQRTQQEDSAVYLCASSSPHPPGRINQPQHFGDGTRLSIL.